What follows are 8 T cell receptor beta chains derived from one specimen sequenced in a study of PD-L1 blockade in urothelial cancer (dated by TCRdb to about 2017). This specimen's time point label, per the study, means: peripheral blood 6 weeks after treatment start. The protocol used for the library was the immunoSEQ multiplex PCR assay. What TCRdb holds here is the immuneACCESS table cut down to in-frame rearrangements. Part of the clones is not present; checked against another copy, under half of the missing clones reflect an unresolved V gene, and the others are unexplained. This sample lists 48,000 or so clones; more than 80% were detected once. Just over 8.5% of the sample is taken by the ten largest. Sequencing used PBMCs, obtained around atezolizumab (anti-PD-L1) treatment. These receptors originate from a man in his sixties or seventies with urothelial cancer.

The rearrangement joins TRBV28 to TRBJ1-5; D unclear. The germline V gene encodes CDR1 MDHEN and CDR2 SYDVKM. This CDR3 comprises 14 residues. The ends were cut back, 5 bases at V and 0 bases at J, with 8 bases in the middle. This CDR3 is CASSPPDSNQPQHF. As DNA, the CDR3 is TGTGCCAGCAGTCCACCAGATAGCAATCAGCCCCAGCATTTT.

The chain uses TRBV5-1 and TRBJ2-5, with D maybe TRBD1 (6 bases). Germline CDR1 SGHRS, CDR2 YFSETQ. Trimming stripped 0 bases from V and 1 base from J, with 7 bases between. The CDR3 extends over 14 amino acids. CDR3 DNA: TGCGCCAGCAGCTTGGGACAGGCCCAAGAGACCCAGTACTTC. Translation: CASSLGQAQETQYF. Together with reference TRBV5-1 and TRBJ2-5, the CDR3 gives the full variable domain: KAGVTQTPRYLIKTRGQQVTLSCSPISGHRSVSWYQQTPGQGLQFLFEYFSETQRNKGNFPGRFSGRQFSNSRSEMNVSTLELGDSALYLCASSLGQAQETQYFGPGTRLLVL.

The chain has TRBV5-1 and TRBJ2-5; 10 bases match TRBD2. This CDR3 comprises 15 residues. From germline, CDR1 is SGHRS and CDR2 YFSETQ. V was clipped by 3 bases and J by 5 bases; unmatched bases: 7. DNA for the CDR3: TGCGCCAGCAGCTCCTTAGCGGGAGGCGGGGAGACCCAGTACTTC. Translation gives CASSSLAGGGETQYF.

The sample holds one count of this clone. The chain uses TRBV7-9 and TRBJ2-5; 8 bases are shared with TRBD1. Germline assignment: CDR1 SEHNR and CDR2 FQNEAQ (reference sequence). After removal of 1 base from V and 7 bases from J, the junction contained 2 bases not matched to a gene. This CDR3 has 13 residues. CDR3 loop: CASSLGGTGTQYF. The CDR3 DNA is TGTGCCAGCAGCTTAGGAGGGACAGGGACCCAGTACTTC.

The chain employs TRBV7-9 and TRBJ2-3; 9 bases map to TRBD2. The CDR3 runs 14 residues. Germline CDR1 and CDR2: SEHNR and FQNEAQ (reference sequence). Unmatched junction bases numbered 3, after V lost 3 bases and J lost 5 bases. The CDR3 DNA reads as TGTGCCAGCAGCTTCGCGGGAGGGCTAGATACGCAGTATTTT. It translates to CASSFAGGLDTQYF. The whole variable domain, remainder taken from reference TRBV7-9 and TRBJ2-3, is DTGVSQNPRHKITKRGQNVTFRCDPISEHNRLYWYRQTLGQGPEFLTYFQNEAQLEKSRLLSDRFSAERPKGSFSTLEIQRTEQGDSAMYLCASSFAGGLDTQYFGPGTRLTVL.

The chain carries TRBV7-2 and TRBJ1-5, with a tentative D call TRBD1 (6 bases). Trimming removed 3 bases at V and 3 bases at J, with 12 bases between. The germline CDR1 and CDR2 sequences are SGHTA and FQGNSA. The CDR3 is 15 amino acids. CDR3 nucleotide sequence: TGTGCCAGCAGCTTGGCCACAGGGTTCAATCAGCCCCAGCATTTT. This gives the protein CASSLATGFNQPQHF.

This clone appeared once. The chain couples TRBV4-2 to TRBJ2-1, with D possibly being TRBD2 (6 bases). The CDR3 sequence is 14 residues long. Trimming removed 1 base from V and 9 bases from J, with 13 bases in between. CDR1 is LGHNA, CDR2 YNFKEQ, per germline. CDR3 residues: CASSQGVLALEQFF. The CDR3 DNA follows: TGTGCCAGCAGCCAAGGGGTACTAGCTCTTGAGCAGTTCTTC.

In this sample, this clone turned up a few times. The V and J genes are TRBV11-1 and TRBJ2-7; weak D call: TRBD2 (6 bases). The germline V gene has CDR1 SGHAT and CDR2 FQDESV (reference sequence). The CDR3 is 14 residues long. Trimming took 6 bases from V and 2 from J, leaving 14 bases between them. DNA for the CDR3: TGTGCCAGCAGTGCCGGGGGAAAGCCCTACGAGCAGTACTTC. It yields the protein CASSAGGKPYEQYF.